This TCR beta chain is drawn from a study of CD8+ T cells in alopecia areata. Study-level points and caveats: The study also sequences resident alphabeta T cells of normal skin in scalp samples. Against the mouse data, patients shared TCRs less clearly, possibly for HLA reasons. Especially in alopecia totalis/universalis, lesional scalp showed greater clonality than normal scalp did.

Reverse transcription of extracted RNA yielded cDNA, which provided the sequencing template. Here immunoSEQ multiplex PCR was the method, and the copy in TCRdb shows in-frame clones only, minus some. The sample carries some 110,000 clones, around 64% recorded once. Note on this clone: The antigen remains unidentified.

The researchers isolated CD4+ and CD8+ T cells from PBMCs by sorting. CDR1 is SGHRS and CDR2 is YFSETQ in the germline V gene. Trimming stripped 3 bases from V and 0 bases from J, with 13 bases between. This CDR3 region has 17 residues. The V and J genes are TRBV5-1 and TRBJ2-6; unclear D gene. What was sequenced was CD4+ T cells sorted from blood. The receptor was isolated from a human donor in good health. CDR3 region: CASSSDRLSSGANVLTF. Written as DNA, the CDR3 is TGCGCCAGCAGCTCCGACCGTCTTAGCTCTGGGGCCAACGTCCTGACTTTC.